Detailed here is one T cell receptor beta chain. The data were obtained in a study of OX40 agonist ivuxolimab in advanced cancers. Study at large: Given to patients was ivuxolimab, an agonistic anti-OX40 (CD134) antibody.

Some clones are missing from TCRdb's copy, which holds only in-frame ones; the method was immunoSEQ multiplex PCR. The sample shows fewer than 25,000 clones, approximately 78% of them seen only once. The CDR3 loop spans 13 amino acids. From germline, CDR1 is SNHLY and CDR2 FYNNEI. The ends were cut back, 7 bases at V and 7 bases at J, with 14 bases in the middle. The TCR sequence derives from an adult with an advanced solid tumor such as melanoma, head and neck, liver or kidney cancer. The source was CD4+ or CD8+ T cells sorted from blood, collected in a trial of the OX40 agonist ivuxolimab. The V gene is TRBV2, the J gene TRBJ2-1; D ambiguous. CDR3 amino acids: CASIQLDPNEQFF. For the CDR3, the DNA is TGTGCCAGCATACAGCTAGACCCAAATGAGCAGTTCTTC. The variable domain in full, completed from reference TRBV2 and TRBJ2-1, reads EPEVTQTPSHQVTQMGQEVILRCVPISNHLYFYWYRQILGQKVEFLVSFYNNEISEKSEIFDDQFSVERPDGSNFTLKIRSTKLEDSAMYFCASIQLDPNEQFFGPGTRLTVL.